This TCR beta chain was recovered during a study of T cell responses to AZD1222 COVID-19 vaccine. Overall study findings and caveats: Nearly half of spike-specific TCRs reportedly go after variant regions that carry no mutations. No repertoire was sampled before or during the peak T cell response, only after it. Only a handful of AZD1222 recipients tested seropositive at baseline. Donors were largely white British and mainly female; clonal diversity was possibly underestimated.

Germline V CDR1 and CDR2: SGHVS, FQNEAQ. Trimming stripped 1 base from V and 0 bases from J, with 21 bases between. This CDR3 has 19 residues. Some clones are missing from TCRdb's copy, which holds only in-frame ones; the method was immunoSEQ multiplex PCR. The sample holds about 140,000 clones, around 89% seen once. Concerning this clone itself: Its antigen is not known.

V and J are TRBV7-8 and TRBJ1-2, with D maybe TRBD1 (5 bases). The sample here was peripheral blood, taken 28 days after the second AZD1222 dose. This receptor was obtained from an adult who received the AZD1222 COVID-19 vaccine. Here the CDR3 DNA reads TGTGCCAGCAGCTTAGACCCGGCCAGGGTAGTTCGAGCTAACTATGGCTACACCTTC. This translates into CASSLDPARVVRANYGYTF.